In this sample, the clone carrying this T cell receptor beta chain turned up a few times. Its target is unknown. This entry belongs to a study of post-analysis software for immune sequencing data. The study's findings and limits: Controls showed lower frequencies than patients for 5 or 6 TRBV segments, and TRBV5-6, TRBV5-1 and TRBV20-1 were among these. F measure showed strong co-clustering of same-batch samples.

Looked up from germline, CDR1 is SGDLS and CDR2 is YYNGEE. V trimming: 0 bases; J trimming: 8 bases; junction bases outside the gene matches: 9. The CDR3 has 18 amino acids. Unique molecular identifiers featured in each of the TCR beta cDNA libraries. Researchers reported about 500,000 cDNA molecules coming from approximately 0.95 to 9.8 million T cells. TCRdb reprocessed the PCR reads with MiXCR, giving one entry per CDR3 protein. The sample records around 400,000 distinct CDR3 sequences, more than 30% being singletons. The V and J genes are TRBV9 and TRBJ2-1, with 15 bases aligning to TRBD2. The receptor was isolated from a girl aged 2 to 10 with multiple sclerosis. What was sequenced was blood. DNA of the CDR3: TGTGCCAGCAGCGTAGGGACTAGCGGGGGGGCCATGCGCTATGAGCAGTTCTTC. Translation gives CASSVGTSGGAMRYEQFF.